This entry concerns a single T cell receptor beta chain. What it binds is unknown. Data came from immunoSEQ multiplex PCR; TCRdb stores just in-frame clones and leaves some out. The table shows roughly 40,000 clones, with about 88% occurring only once. The source of the sample is a study of T cell responses to AZD1222 COVID-19 vaccine. Study-level findings and limits: None of the repertoires were sampled until the peak T cell response had passed. Spike-wide coverage was observed for vaccine-associated CD4 TCRs, with dominant responses at 160-218 and 743-854. Clonal diversity was possibly underestimated, and the donors were mostly white British, with more females. Once two AZD1222 doses were given, Spike-specific TCR breadth and depth went up.

The input for sequencing was peripheral blood, taken 28 days after the second dose of the MenACWY control vaccine. The receptor was isolated from an adult who received the MenACWY meningococcal vaccine as a control.

The DNA for the CDR3 is TGTGCCAGCAGTTTAGGCAGGGGTCCCTATGGCTACACCTTC. The encoded protein is CASSLGRGPYGYTF. J is TRBJ1-2 and V is TRBV28, with a tentative D call TRBD1 (6 bases). There are 14 residues in the CDR3. Trimming pared 2 bases from V and 4 bases from J, leaving 11 bases between. Germline CDR1 is MDHEN and CDR2 is SYDVKM.